The 10 T cell receptor beta chains listed next were all sequenced from one sample in a study of shared clonotypes between healthy human individuals. Sequencing was performed with immunoSEQ multiplex PCR; in TCRdb, only in-frame clones are kept and a portion is missing. The profile shows about 2,100,000 clones, about 92% of them singletons. Naive CD8 isolation took CD45RO-negative cells positively selected for CCR7 and excluded terminally differentiated effector memory CD45RA+ cells. Sequenced sample: naive CD8+ T cells from PBMCs. The receptor set was obtained from a man aged 18 to 30 in good health. Some clones in this sample may be carry-over from other donors' samples.

V gene TRBV19 combines with J gene TRBJ2-1; 8 bases are shared with TRBD2. The CDR3 contains 15 residues. V gave up 5 bases and J gave up 4 bases; unmatched junction bases: 7. CDR1 is LNHDA, CDR2 SQIVND, per germline (reference sequence). The CDR3 DNA reads as TGTGCCAGTAGTTCGGTAGCGGGGAGGTACAATGAGCAGTTCTTC. Protein product: CASSSVAGRYNEQFF.

The CDR3 region has the DNA TGTGCCAGCAGCCAAGAATTGGGGGTGAACTATGGCTACACCTTC. Protein product: CASSQELGVNYGYTF. The chain has TRBV5-4 and TRBJ1-2; D is possibly TRBD1 (5 bases). Trimming stripped 4 bases from V and 2 bases from J, with 15 bases between. CDR1 SGHNT and CDR2 YYREEE come from the germline V gene (reference sequence). CDR3 length: 15 amino acids.

The gene calls are TRBV7-6 and TRBJ1-1, with 8 bases that match TRBD1. V dropped 2 bases and J dropped 5; count of bases not matched to a gene: 7. This CDR3 region has 15 residues. From germline, CDR1 is SGHVS and CDR2 FNYEAQ. Here the CDR3 reads CASSLSGTGGTEAFF. CDR3 bases: TGTGCCAGCAGCTTATCGGGGACAGGTGGGACTGAAGCTTTCTTT.

In the case of this clone: This sample includes further DNA sequences coding for the same CDR3. The rearrangement joins TRBV6-5 to TRBJ1-5; no clear D gene. V gave up 2 bases and J gave up 1 base, with 6 bases separating them. Germline CDR1 is MNHEY and CDR2 is SVGAGI. CDR3 length: 14 residues. The DNA of the CDR3 is TGTGCCAGCAGTTACAGGGCCAGCAATCAGCCCCAGCATTTT. Its translation is CASSYRASNQPQHF.

The gene calls are TRBV15 and TRBJ2-1; D gene unclear. Trimming removed 0 bases at V and 4 bases at J, with 16 bases between. Germline V CDR1 and CDR2: LNHNV, YYDKDF (reference sequence). The CDR3 totals 17 residues. The CDR3 sequence: CATSRDLGSSLYNEQFF. In nucleotides, the CDR3 is TGTGCCACCAGCAGAGACCTGGGTTCATCCCTTTACAATGAGCAGTTCTTC.

This sequence joins TRBV4-1 and TRBJ1-1; D is unresolved. The CDR3 is 14 amino acids. Germline V CDR1 and CDR2: MGHRA, YSYEKL. The V end lost 2 bases, the J end lost 9 bases, and 16 bases lay between the germline ends. In DNA form, the CDR3 reads TGCGCCAGCAGCCAATTGGGTCTGGGAACGAAAGCTTTCTTT. Residues: CASSQLGLGTKAFF.

The chain carries TRBV10-3 and TRBJ2-7; 9 bases agree with TRBD2. The CDR3 consists of 13 residues. Germline V gene sequence: CDR1 ENHRY, CDR2 SYGVKD. J was trimmed by 5 bases and V by 8 bases; bases with no gene match: 7. The CDR3, as DNA: TGTGCCATCTGGGCGGGGGGGAAGGACGAGCAGTACTTC. It yields the protein CAIWAGGKDEQYF.

The rearrangement links TRBV7-9 to TRBJ2-7; D ambiguous. V lost 5 bases, J lost 2 bases, and 16 bases lay in between. Germline CDR1 and CDR2: SEHNR and FQNEAQ (reference sequence). The length of the CDR3 is 15 residues. CDR3 sequence: CASSPKALVAYEQYF. CDR3 in DNA: TGTGCCAGCAGCCCCAAGGCTCTAGTGGCCTACGAGCAGTACTTC.

This chain links TRBV6-6 with TRBJ2-1; D is perhaps TRBD1 (5 bases). V lost 7 bases, J lost 8 bases, and 9 bases lay in between. The CDR3 contains 11 residues. In germline, CDR1 is MNHNY, CDR2 SVGAGI (reference sequence). As DNA, the CDR3 is TGTGCCAGCACCCAGGGCCATGAGCAGTTCTTC. Residues: CASTQGHEQFF.

V is TRBV18 and J is TRBJ2-7; 7 bases map to TRBD1. Germline trimming cut 0 bases from V and 3 bases from J; bases unmatched to any gene: 8. CDR1 is KGHSH, CDR2 LQKENI, per germline. There are 16 residues in the CDR3. In DNA form, the CDR3 reads TGTGCCAGCTCACCACCTTTTTCCGGGACAGACTACGAGCAGTACTTC. Its translation: CASSPPFSGTDYEQYF.